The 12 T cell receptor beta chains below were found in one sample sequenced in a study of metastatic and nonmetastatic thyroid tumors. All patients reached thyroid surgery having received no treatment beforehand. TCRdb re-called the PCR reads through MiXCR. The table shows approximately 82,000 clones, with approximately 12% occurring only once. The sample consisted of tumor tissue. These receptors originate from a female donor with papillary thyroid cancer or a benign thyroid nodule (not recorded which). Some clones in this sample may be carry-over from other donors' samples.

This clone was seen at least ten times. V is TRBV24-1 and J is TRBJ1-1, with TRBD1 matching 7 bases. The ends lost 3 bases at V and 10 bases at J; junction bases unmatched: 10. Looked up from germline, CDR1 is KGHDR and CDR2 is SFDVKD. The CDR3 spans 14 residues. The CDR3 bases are TGTGCCACCAGTGATCCCCGGGACAGAGCTTTAGCTTTCTTT. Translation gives CATSDPRDRALAFF.

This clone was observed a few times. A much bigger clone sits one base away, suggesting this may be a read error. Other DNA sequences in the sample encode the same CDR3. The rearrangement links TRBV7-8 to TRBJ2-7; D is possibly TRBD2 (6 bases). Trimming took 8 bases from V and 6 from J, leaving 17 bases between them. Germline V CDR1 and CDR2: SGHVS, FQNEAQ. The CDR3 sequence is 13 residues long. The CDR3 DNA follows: TGTGCCAGCGGGCGTCGGGAGAGGCTCGAGCAGTACTTC. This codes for CASGRRERLEQYF.

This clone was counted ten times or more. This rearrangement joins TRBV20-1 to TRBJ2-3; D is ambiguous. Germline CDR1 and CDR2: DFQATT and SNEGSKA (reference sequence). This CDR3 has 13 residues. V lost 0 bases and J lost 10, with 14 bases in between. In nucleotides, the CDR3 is TGCAGTGCTAGAGAGACCGGGCTTTCGGCGCAGTATTTT. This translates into CSARETGLSAQYF.

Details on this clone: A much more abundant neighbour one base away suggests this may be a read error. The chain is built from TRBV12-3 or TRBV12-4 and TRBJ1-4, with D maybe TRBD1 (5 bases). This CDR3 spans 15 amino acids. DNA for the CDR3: TGTGCCAGCAGCCCCGTGGCAGGGCCTAATGAAGAACTGTTTTTT. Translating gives CASSPVAGPNEELFF.

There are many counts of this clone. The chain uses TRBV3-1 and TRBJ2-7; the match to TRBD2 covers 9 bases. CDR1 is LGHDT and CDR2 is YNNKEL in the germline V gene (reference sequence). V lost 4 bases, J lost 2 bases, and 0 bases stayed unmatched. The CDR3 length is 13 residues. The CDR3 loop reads CASSRGRAYEQYF. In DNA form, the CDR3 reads TGTGCCAGCAGCCGCGGGAGGGCCTACGAGCAGTACTTC.

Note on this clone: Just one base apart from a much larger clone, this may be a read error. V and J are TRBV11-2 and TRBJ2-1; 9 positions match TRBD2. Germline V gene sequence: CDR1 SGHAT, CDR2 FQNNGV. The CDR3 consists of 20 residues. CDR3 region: CASSLELAGEVMRGYNEQFF. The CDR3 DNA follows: TGTGCTAGCAGCTTAGAACTAGCGGGTGAGGTTATGCGGGGCTACAATGAGCAGTTCTTC.

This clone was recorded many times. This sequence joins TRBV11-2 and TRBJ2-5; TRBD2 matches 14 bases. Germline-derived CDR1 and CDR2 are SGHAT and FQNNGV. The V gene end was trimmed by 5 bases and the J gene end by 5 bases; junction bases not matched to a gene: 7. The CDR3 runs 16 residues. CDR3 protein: CASSRGTSGSRETQYF. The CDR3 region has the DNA TGTGCCAGCAGCCGCGGGACTAGCGGGAGTAGGGAGACCCAGTACTTC.

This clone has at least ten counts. The CDR3 DNA is TGTGCCAGCAGCTTAGCGGGGTCCTACGAGCAGTACTTC. As protein: CASSLAGSYEQYF. The chain carries TRBV11-2 and TRBJ2-7, with D possibly TRBD2 on 5 matching bases. Trimming removed 1 base from V and 1 base from J, with 5 bases in between. The CDR3 has 13 amino acids. CDR1 SGHAT and CDR2 FQNNGV come from the germline V gene.

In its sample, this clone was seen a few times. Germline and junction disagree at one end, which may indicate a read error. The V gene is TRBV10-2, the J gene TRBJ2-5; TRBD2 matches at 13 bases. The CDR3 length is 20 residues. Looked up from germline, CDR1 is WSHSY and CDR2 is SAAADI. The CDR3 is CASSETRTSGSGALQEAQYF. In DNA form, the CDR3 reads TGCGCCAGCAGTGAGACCCGGACTAGCGGGAGTGGGGCCCTACAAGAGGCCCAGTACTTC.

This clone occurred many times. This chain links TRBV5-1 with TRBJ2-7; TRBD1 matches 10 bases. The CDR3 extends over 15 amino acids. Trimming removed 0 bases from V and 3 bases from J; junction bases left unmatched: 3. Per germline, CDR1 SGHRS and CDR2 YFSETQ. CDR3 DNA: TGCGCCAGCAGCTTGGGACAGGGGGCGATCTACGAGCAGTACTTC. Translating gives CASSLGQGAIYEQYF.

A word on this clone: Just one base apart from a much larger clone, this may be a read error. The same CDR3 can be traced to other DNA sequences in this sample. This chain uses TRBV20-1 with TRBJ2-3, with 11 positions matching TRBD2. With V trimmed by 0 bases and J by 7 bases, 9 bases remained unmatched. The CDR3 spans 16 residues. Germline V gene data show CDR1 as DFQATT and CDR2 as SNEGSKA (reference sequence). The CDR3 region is CSARDVTSGRRNTQYF. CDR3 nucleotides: TGCAGTGCTAGAGATGTAACTAGCGGGAGAAGGAATACGCAGTATTTT.

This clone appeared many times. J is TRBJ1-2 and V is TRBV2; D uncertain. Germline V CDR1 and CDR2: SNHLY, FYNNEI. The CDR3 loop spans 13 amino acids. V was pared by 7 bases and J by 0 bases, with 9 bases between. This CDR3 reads CASKGRANYGYTF. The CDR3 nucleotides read TGTGCCAGCAAAGGGAGGGCTAACTATGGCTACACCTTC.